One sample yielded the 8 T cell receptor beta chains listed below, sequenced in a study of CD8+ T cells in alopecia areata. Regarding treatment: oral pan-JAK inhibitor, 5-10 mg twice daily. Extraction and reverse transcription of RNA yielded cDNA as the sequencing template. The table came from immunoSEQ multiplex PCR; TCRdb's copy has only in-frame clones and leaves some out. Among 200,000 or so clones listed, around two fifths were seen once. The sequences come from CD4+ T cells sorted from blood, collected at week 34, from a patient treated with tofacitinib. The receptors here all came from a human donor with alopecia areata.

This clone was found once. This chain uses TRBV9 with TRBJ2-1; D is possibly TRBD2 (6 bases). CDR3 size: 14 residues. Germline V gives CDR1 SGDLS, CDR2 YYNGEE. Trimming pared 4 bases from V and 9 bases from J, leaving 17 bases between. The CDR3 sequence is CASSRGNTNGEQFF. DNA of the CDR3: TGTGCCAGCAGCCGGGGGAACACAAATGGTGAGCAGTTCTTC.

This rearrangement joins TRBV11-2 to TRBJ2-7; 8 bases agree with TRBD1. The CDR3 runs 15 residues. V trimming: 1 base; J trimming: 2 bases; junction bases outside the gene matches: 4. The germline V gene encodes CDR1 SGHAT and CDR2 FQNNGV. The CDR3 is CASSLGTGNAYEQYF. The CDR3 nucleotides are TGTGCCAGCAGCTTAGGGACAGGGAACGCCTACGAGCAGTACTTC.

This chain uses TRBV5-1 with TRBJ2-5, with TRBD2 identical over 12 bases. The CDR3 consists of 17 residues. Trimming took 3 bases from V and 6 from J; bases not matched to a gene: 12. Germline-derived CDR1 and CDR2 are SGHRS and YFSETQ. CDR3 nucleotides: TGCGCCAGCAGCTCCCGACTAGCGGGAGACCCCTTCCAGACCCAGTACTTC. Translation: CASSSRLAGDPFQTQYF.

This clone was counted only a few times. The chain recombines TRBV2 with TRBJ2-3; D uncertain. Trimming stripped 8 bases from V and 5 bases from J, with 14 bases between. The CDR3 sequence is 13 residues long. The germline V gene has CDR1 SNHLY and CDR2 FYNNEI. CDR3 coding DNA: TGTGCCAGCTACGATGGGGTACAAGATACGCAGTATTTT. It specifies CASYDGVQDTQYF.

In this sample, this clone turned up a few times. The J gene is TRBJ1-4, the V gene TRBV15; D is uncertain. CDR1 is LNHNV and CDR2 is YYDKDF in the germline V gene (reference sequence). V lost 1 base and J lost 7, with 13 bases in between. The CDR3 has 15 residues. Written as DNA, the CDR3 is TGTGCCACCAGCAGAGTGGGCAGGCCGGGTGAAAAACTGTTTTTT. This encodes CATSRVGRPGEKLFF.

The chain recombines TRBV5-4 with TRBJ1-1; maybe TRBD1 (6 bases). V lost 0 bases and J 3 bases, leaving 12 bases between the germline ends. The CDR3 runs 15 residues. Germline CDR1 SGHNT, CDR2 YYREEE (reference sequence). The CDR3 DNA reads as TGTGCCAGCAGCTTGGGGGCAGGGGTGGACACTGAAGCTTTCTTT. Translating it yields CASSLGAGVDTEAFF.

Only a few counts were recorded for this clone. The chain couples TRBV7-8 to TRBJ1-1, with D possibly TRBD1 on 5 matching bases. Trimming removed 5 bases from V and 3 bases from J, with 16 bases in between. Germline CDR1 SGHVS, CDR2 FQNEAQ. The CDR3 is 15 residues long. This CDR3 is CASSLGRDRYTEAFF. The CDR3 DNA is TGTGCCAGCAGCCTAGGGAGGGACCGATACACTGAAGCTTTCTTT.

This clone occurred a few times. This sequence joins TRBV11-2 and TRBJ1-1; D may be TRBD1 (5 bases). CDR3 length equals 16 residues. V was clipped by 4 bases and J by 2 bases, with 17 bases between them. From germline, CDR1 is SGHAT and CDR2 FQNNGV. CDR3 amino acids: CASSSQGLGFNTEAFF. For the CDR3, the DNA is TGTGCCAGCAGCTCTCAGGGTTTAGGATTCAACACTGAAGCTTTCTTT. Supplemented by reference TRBV11-2 and TRBJ1-1, the full variable domain reads EAGVAQSPRYKIIEKRQSVAFWCNPISGHATLYWYQQILGQGPKLLIQFQNNGVVDDSQLPKDRFSAERLKGVDSTLKIQPAKLEDSAVYLCASSSQGLGFNTEAFFGQGTRLTVV.